These 5 T cell receptor beta chains were all obtained from the same sample, sequenced in a study of CD8 T cells in ankylosing spondylitis (TCRdb year 2017). Library generation was performed with 5' RACE. Sequencing used an Illumina HiSeq 2500. In-frame beta chains were kept once TCRdb had trimmed the public reads at Q25 with fastp and called clones with MiXCR. A single entry per CDR3 protein holds the most common genes and DNA from its merged rows. The sample yields 200,000 to 300,000 distinct CDR3 sequences; about 10% were counted once. Of the sample, around 6.5% falls within the top ten clones. The sequenced sample was blood, either unsorted or a sorted T cell fraction (not recorded which). Receptor source: a male donor with ankylosing spondylitis or in good health (not recorded which).

The chain employs TRBV20-1 and TRBJ1-2; no firm D call. Trimming shortened V by 6 bases and J by 0 bases, and 11 bases separated the two germline ends. This CDR3 comprises 13 residues. In germline, CDR1 is DFQATT, CDR2 SNEGSKA (reference sequence). Here the CDR3 DNA reads TGCAGTGCCCCGACGAACCCTAACTATGGCTACACCTTC. Residues: CSAPTNPNYGYTF.

This clonotype has a count of ten or more. The rearrangement joins TRBV20-1 to TRBJ2-3; D is undetermined. V lost 5 bases and J 0 bases, leaving 3 bases between the germline ends. From germline, CDR1 is DFQATT and CDR2 SNEGSKA (reference sequence). The CDR3 length is 11 residues. The CDR3 nucleotides read TGCAGTGCTCCTAGCACAGATACGCAGTATTTT. It codes for CSAPSTDTQYF.

This clonotype was found a few times. The rearrangement links TRBV7-2 to TRBJ2-5; maybe TRBD2 (5 bases). CDR1 is SGHTA and CDR2 is FQGNSA in the germline V gene. V was cut by 5 bases and J by 0 bases, with 10 bases left in between. This CDR3 is 14 amino acids long. The CDR3 DNA sequence: TGTGCCAGCAGCACTCGAGGGTACCAAGAGACCCAGTACTTC. Its translation: CASSTRGYQETQYF.

This clonotype has a handful of counts. The J gene is TRBJ1-3, the V gene TRBV6-5; D uncertain. There are 17 residues in the CDR3. Germline V gives CDR1 MNHEY, CDR2 SVGAGI. V gave up 0 bases and J gave up 0 bases, with 12 bases separating them. The CDR3 coding sequence is TGTGCCAGCAGTTACTCGTATCACAGACTCTCTGGAAACACCATATATTTT. This encodes CASSYSYHRLSGNTIYF.

This clonotype was detected many times. J is TRBJ1-1 and V is TRBV7-9; D gene unclear. Germline V CDR1 and CDR2: SEHNR, FQNEAQ (reference sequence). This CDR3 has 12 amino acids. V lost 5 bases, J lost 9 bases, and 13 bases lay in between. CDR3 loop: CASSPGGPKAFF. The DNA for the CDR3 is TGTGCCAGCAGCCCTGGAGGACCGAAAGCTTTCTTT.